This T cell receptor (beta chain) came from a study of cytomegalovirus exposure and HLA in healthy donors. A multiplex PCR was run with 60 Vbeta primers and 13 Jbeta primers. Sequencing used immunoSEQ multiplex PCR; TCRdb keeps in-frame clones, though not all of them. The sample lists roughly 130,000 clones, 65% to 75% occurring once. CDR1 is SQVTM, CDR2 ANQGSEA, per germline. This CDR3 contains 15 residues. With V trimmed by 6 bases and J by 2 bases, 8 bases remained unmatched. The chain joins TRBV29-1 to TRBJ2-2; 8 bases map to TRBD1. The sequencing sample was made of PBMCs. The origin of this receptor is a woman in her 50s in good health and CMV-seropositive. The CDR3 is CSVKTGAANTGELFF. The CDR3 nucleotides are TGCAGCGTAAAGACAGGGGCGGCAAACACCGGGGAGCTGTTTTTT.